The TCR beta chain under discussion was sequenced for a study of Graves' ophthalmopathy and Graves' hyperthyroidism. Study-wide points: Among thyroid clonotypes expanded above 0.001 frequency, most also appeared in blood.

Concerning this clonotype itself: Its antigen is unidentified.

Enrollment excluded any patients with other autoimmune diseases, uncontrolled infections, pregnancy or lactation. Diagnosis was based on clinical symptoms, serum thyroxine, TRAb, thyroid ultrasound and orbital computed tomography. PBMCs originated in roughly 11 ml of fresh peripheral blood. RNA served as the template for amplifying TCR beta CDR3 regions. Amplification began with first-round RT-PCR using HTBI primers, then second-round multiplex PCR was performed. TCRdb reprocessed the multiplex PCR reads via MiXCR and lists one record per CDR3 protein. This sample carries about 660,000 distinct CDR3 sequences, approximately 39% of them seen once, and the ten largest clones take over 2.5%. The material sequenced was peripheral blood. The sequence was obtained from an adult man with Graves' ophthalmopathy.

CDR3 residues: CASSSRDWGTEAFF. The CDR3 DNA reads as TGTGCCAGCAGTTCTCGGGACTGGGGGACTGAAGCTTTCTTT. The chain links TRBV12-3 or TRBV12-4 to TRBJ1-1; the D gene is possibly TRBD1 (5 bases). Trimming left V 4 bases short and J 5 bases short, with 14 bases between. The CDR3 is 14 residues long.